This T cell receptor (beta chain) appears in the sequencing data of a study of radiotherapy plus CTLA-4 blockade in lung cancer. In the study overall: Objective responses were documented in over 15% of patients, with disease control in about 31%. Findings and caveats of the study: Reports state that early shifts in blood T cell clones, with interferon-beta, best predicted response. Once radiotherapy plus ipilimumab had been given, TCR clones derived from tumor expanded in blood.

Method: immunoSEQ multiplex PCR; TCRdb's copy keeps in-frame clones and lacks some. The repertoire holds roughly 130,000 clones, 75% to 90% seen once, with roughly 6.9% in the top ten. The CDR3 has 13 amino acids. Trimming took 6 bases from V and 5 from J, leaving 14 bases between them. Looked up from germline, CDR1 is SEHNR and CDR2 is FQNEAQ (reference sequence). Ipilimumab CTLA-4 blockade and focal radiation were given to patients with chemo-refractory metastatic non-small-cell lung cancer. About this clone itself: The antigen remains undetermined.

Sequencing was performed on peripheral blood, taken from a patient treated with radiotherapy plus ipilimumab. The sequence was obtained from a human donor with non-small cell lung cancer that progressed on radiotherapy plus ipilimumab. V and J are TRBV7-9 and TRBJ2-7, with D hard to call. DNA for the CDR3: TGTGCCAGCAGTCCCCCGAGGTGCGACGAGCAGTACTTC. The encoded protein is CASSPPRCDEQYF.